Below, 11 T cell receptor beta chains from the same sample are listed, as sequenced in a study of blood T cells in healthy people across ages. A sample-barcoded 5' primer and a J-beta primer mix were used in a second PCR of roughly 6 to 11 cycles. TCRdb re-called the 5' RACE reads through MiXCR, storing one row per CDR3 protein. The top ten clones hold roughly 22% of a sample with approximately 800,000 distinct CDR3 sequences, nearly 60% of them seen once. The sequenced sample was blood. These receptors were obtained from a man aged 25 to 40 in good health.

The chain recombines TRBV27 with TRBJ1-2, with D unresolved. There are 13 residues in the CDR3. Germline CDR1 reads MNHEY; CDR2 reads SMNVEV (reference sequence). Trimming removed 1 base from V and 4 bases from J, with 7 bases in between. The CDR3 coding sequence is TGTGCCAGCAGTTTATTAGGGTTCTATGGCTACACCTTC. It encodes CASSLLGFYGYTF.

Comments on this clonotype: Relative to the germline gene, one junction end is altered; a read error may explain this. This rearrangement joins TRBV2 to TRBJ2-5; 13 bases map to TRBD2. Germline CDR1 and CDR2: SNHLY and FYNNEI. This CDR3 is 15 amino acids long. DNA of the CDR3: TGTGCCAGCGTGGGACTAGCGGGGATCCAAGGGACCCAGTACTTC. This encodes CASVGLAGIQGTQYF.

The CDR3 protein is CASSVGDSYNEQFF. CDR3 nucleotide sequence: TGTGCCAGCAGTGTGGGGGACAGCTACAATGAGCAGTTCTTC. The chain carries TRBV9 and TRBJ2-1, with TRBD1 matching over 7 bases. This CDR3 contains 14 residues. Germline V gene data show CDR1 as SGDLS and CDR2 as YYNGEE. The J segment lost 3 bases and the V segment lost 5 bases, leaving 5 bases of the junction unmatched.

The chain uses TRBV15 and TRBJ1-1; a weak D match, TRBD1 (5 bases). Per germline, CDR1 LNHNV and CDR2 YYDKDF (reference sequence). This CDR3 is 17 amino acids long. With 0 bases removed from V and 11 bases from J, the gap between germline ends came to 25 bases. CDR3 coding DNA: TGTGCCACCAGCAGAGATATCGGGAGGGGCGGGAGACGTCGGGCTTTCTTT. Amino acid sequence: CATSRDIGRGGRRRAFF.

This chain joins TRBV6-5 and TRBJ2-4; tentatively, D is TRBD2 (5 bases). This CDR3 is 14 amino acids long. V lost 5 bases, J lost 8 bases, and 16 bases lay in between. CDR1 MNHEY and CDR2 SVGAGI come from the germline V gene. CDR3 DNA: TGTGCCAGCAGTACGGGATTCCGATCGGACATTCAGTACTTC. As protein: CASSTGFRSDIQYF.

The chain carries TRBV5-1 and TRBJ2-2; D gene unclear. V shed 0 bases and J shed 0 bases, with 9 bases lying between them. Germline V CDR1 and CDR2: SGHRS, YFSETQ. The CDR3 has 16 amino acids. The CDR3 DNA reads as TGCGCCAGCAGCTTGGGGGTAGGATCGAACACCGGGGAGCTGTTTTTT. As protein: CASSLGVGSNTGELFF.

This clonotype was counted between two and nine times. This chain joins TRBV7-2 and TRBJ2-4; TRBD1 matches 8 bases. There are 14 residues in the CDR3. The trim removed 7 bases at V and 3 bases at J, leaving 5 bases unmatched. The germline CDR1 and CDR2 sequences are SGHTA and FQGNSA. CDR3 in DNA: TGTGCCAGCACCCAGGGGGCGGGCAAAAACATTCAGTACTTC. It specifies CASTQGAGKNIQYF.

The chain couples TRBV7-6 to TRBJ2-4, with D possibly matching TRBD1 (6 bases). The DNA end is more similar to TRBJ2-7, so the J call may be wrong. CDR1 is SGHVS and CDR2 is FNYEAQ in the germline V gene. The CDR3 sequence is 16 residues long. The CDR3 DNA reads TGTGCCAGCAGCTCCTCCGAGACAGGAAAACCCTACGAGCAGTACTTC. As protein: CASSSSETGKPYEQYF.

The CDR3 region has the DNA TGTGCCAGCAGACCAGGCCCCGGGACGCCGAAAACTGAAGCTTTCTTT. This translates into CASRPGPGTPKTEAFF. The gene calls are TRBV6-2 or TRBV6-3 and TRBJ1-1, with D tentatively TRBD1 (5 bases). The CDR3 is 16 residues long. Germline assignment: CDR1 MNHEY and CDR2 SVGEGT. V shed 6 bases and J shed 5 bases, with 22 bases lying between them.

This sequence joins TRBV20-1 and TRBJ1-6; D not resolved. The length of the CDR3 is 14 residues. CDR1 is DFQATT and CDR2 is SNEGSKA in the germline V gene (reference sequence). V dropped 0 bases and J dropped 7 bases, with 10 bases sitting between them. CDR3 in amino acids: CSARDPGRNSPLHF. CDR3 nucleotides: TGCAGTGCTAGAGATCCGGGCAGAAATTCACCCCTCCACTTT.

The chain joins TRBV20-1 to TRBJ2-1; D is possibly TRBD2 (5 bases). The V end lost 2 bases, the J end lost 4 bases, and 12 bases lay between the germline ends. The germline gives CDR1 DFQATT, CDR2 SNEGSKA (reference sequence). CDR3 length equals 14 residues. The CDR3 region is CSARIGEQYNEQFF. CDR3 coding DNA: TGCAGTGCTAGAATCGGGGAACAATACAATGAGCAGTTCTTC.